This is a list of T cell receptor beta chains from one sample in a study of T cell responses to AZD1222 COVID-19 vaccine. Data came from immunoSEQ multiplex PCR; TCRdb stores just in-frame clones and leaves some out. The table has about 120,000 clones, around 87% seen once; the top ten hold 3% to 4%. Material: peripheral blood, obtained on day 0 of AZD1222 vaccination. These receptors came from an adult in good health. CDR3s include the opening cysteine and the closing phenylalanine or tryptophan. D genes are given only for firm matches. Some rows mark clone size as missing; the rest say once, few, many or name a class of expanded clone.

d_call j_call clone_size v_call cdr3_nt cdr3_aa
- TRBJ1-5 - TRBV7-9 TGTGCCAGCAGCCAATCCGGGACTAGCAATCAGCCCCAGCATTTT CASSQSGTSNQPQHF
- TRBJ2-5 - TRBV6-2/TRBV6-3 TGTGCCAGCAGTTACGGGGGCCCCCAGTACTTC CASSYGGPQYF
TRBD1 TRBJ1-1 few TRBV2 TGTGCCAGCAGTGGACAGGGGAACACTGAAGCTTTCTTT CASSGQGNTEAFF
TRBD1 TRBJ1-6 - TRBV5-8 TGTGCCAGCAGCGGAGGACAGGCAACGAGCTCCTATAATTCACCCCTCCACTTT CASSGGQATSSYNSPLHF
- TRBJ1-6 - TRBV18 TGTGCCAGCTCACCAAACTCAGGAGGGAATTCACCCCTCCACTTT CASSPNSGGNSPLHF
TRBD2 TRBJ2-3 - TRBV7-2 TGTGCCAGCAATGTACCTATAGATAGCGGGGGAACTACAGATACGCAGTATTTT CASNVPIDSGGTTDTQYF
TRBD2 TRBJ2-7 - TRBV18 TGTGCCAGCTCACCGCCGGGGCGGGGGTACGAGCAGTACTTC CASSPPGRGYEQYF
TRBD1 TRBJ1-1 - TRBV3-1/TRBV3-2 TGTGCCAGCAGCCAGGGACAGGCGGGGTGGGGAAAGGAAGCTTTCTTT CASSQGQAGWGKEAFF
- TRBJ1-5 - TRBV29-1 TGCAGCGTTGGCCTCGTAGGGCAGCCCCAGCATTTT CSVGLVGQPQHF
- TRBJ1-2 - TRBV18 TGTGCCAGCTCACCACTACAGGAAGCTAACTATGGCTACACCTTC CASSPLQEANYGYTF
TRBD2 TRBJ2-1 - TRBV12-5 TGTGCTAGTGGCTCCGAGCTAGCGGGGTCTGATGAGCAGTTCTTC CASGSELAGSDEQFF
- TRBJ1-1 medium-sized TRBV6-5 TGTGCCAGCAGTTACTCGTGGGGGCCGAAGGCTTTCTTT CASSYSWGPKAFF
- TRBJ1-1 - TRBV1 TGCACCAGCAGCCAAGATAGAAGGACAGGGCTATCAGTACGGGACACTGAAGCTTTCTTT CTSSQDRRTGLSVRDTEAFF
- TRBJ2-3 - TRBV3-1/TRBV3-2 TGTGCCAGCAGCCAAGATAGCACACCAGATACGCAGTATTTT CASSQDSTPDTQYF
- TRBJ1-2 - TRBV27 TGTGCCAGCAGTTTATACCCCCCTGACGTGTACGGCTACACCTTC CASSLYPPDVYGYTF
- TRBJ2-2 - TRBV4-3 TGCGCCAGCAGCCGCCAGTCTACCGGGGAGCTGTTTTTT CASSRQSTGELFF